These T cell receptor beta chains were read from a single sample in a study of cytomegalovirus exposure and HLA in healthy donors. TCRdb's table, derived via immunoSEQ multiplex PCR, lists solely in-frame clones and lacks some. The profile shows about 160,000 clones, about four fifths of them singletons. The specimen sequenced was PBMCs. Every receptor here comes from a man aged 50 or older in good health and CMV-seropositive. Each CDR3 is given with its conserved first and last residue. Each record gives: clone size, V gene, D gene, J gene, CDR3 protein, CDR3 DNA. The D gene is left open where the match is weak. Clone size appears in some rows only: once, few, many, or a class for an expanded clone.

few	TRBV25-1	NA	TRBJ2-1	CASSETVLGFF	TGTGCCAGCAGTGAGACAGTCCTGGGGTTCTTC
NA	TRBV27	NA	TRBJ1-5	CASSLSGGSGGTYSNQPQHF	TGTGCCAGCAGTTTATCGGGAGGATCGGGGGGCACCTATAGCAATCAGCCCCAGCATTTT
few	TRBV10-2	NA	TRBJ2-3	CASSGRDTQYF	TGCGCCAGCAGTGGTCGGGATACGCAGTATTTT
NA	TRBV11-2	NA	TRBJ1-2	CASSYRDFGYTF	TGTGCCAGCAGCTATCGGGACTTTGGCTACACCTTC
NA	TRBV19	TRBD1	TRBJ2-3	CASLNRGPVDTQYF	TGTGCCAGTCTGAACAGGGGGCCAGTGGATACGCAGTATTTT
NA	TRBV7-2	TRBD1	TRBJ2-6	CASSLAGGAGANVLTF	TGTGCCAGCAGCCTCGCAGGGGGCGCAGGGGCCAACGTCCTGACTTTC
few	TRBV30	NA	TRBJ1-5	CAWSVLTEYQPQHF	TGTGCCTGGAGTGTACTGACAGAATATCAGCCCCAGCATTTT
NA	TRBV6-1	NA	TRBJ2-7	CASVLATLTYEQYF	TGTGCCAGCGTACTTGCTACTCTAACCTACGAGCAGTACTTC
NA	TRBV9	NA	TRBJ2-1	CASSVDDYLYNEQFF	TGTGCCAGCAGCGTAGATGACTATCTATACAATGAGCAGTTCTTC
NA	TRBV6-4	NA	TRBJ1-1	CASSEERNTEAFF	TGTGCCAGCAGTGAGGAGAGGAACACTGAAGCTTTCTTT
NA	TRBV19	NA	TRBJ1-2	CAGLYGYTF	TGTGCCGGACTCTATGGCTACACCTTC
NA	TRBV19	NA	TRBJ2-3	CASTPGYDAGRSYTDTQYF	TGTGCCAGTACCCCTGGGTACGATGCAGGCCGTTCCTACACAGATACGCAGTATTTT
NA	TRBV13	TRBD2	TRBJ2-3	CASSLTSGIQDTQYF	TGTGCCAGCAGCTTGACTAGCGGGATCCAAGATACGCAGTATTTT
NA	TRBV6-4	NA	TRBJ1-1	CASSDPRNSTEAFF	TGTGCCAGCAGTGATCCTAGGAACTCTACTGAAGCTTTCTTT
NA	TRBV5-1	NA	TRBJ1-1	CASSLGGGGVGTEAFF	TGCGCCAGCAGCTTGGGAGGTGGAGGTGTAGGAACTGAAGCTTTCTTT
NA	TRBV28	NA	TRBJ2-3	CASSWAPGSPSTDTQYF	TGTGCCAGCAGTTGGGCCCCGGGAAGCCCTAGCACAGATACGCAGTATTTT
NA	TRBV2	TRBD1	TRBJ2-7	CATKDRGPGEQYF	TGTGCCACGAAGGACAGGGGCCCGGGTGAGCAGTACTTC
NA	TRBV25-1	NA	TRBJ2-3	CASEEPGSTDTQYF	TGTGCCAGCGAAGAACCCGGGAGCACAGATACGCAGTATTTT
NA	TRBV9	NA	TRBJ2-5	CASSVEGVRETQYF	TGTGCCAGCAGCGTAGAAGGGGTCCGGGAGACCCAGTACTTC
NA	TRBV2	NA	TRBJ2-2	CASSGTGRGGELFF	TGTGCCAGCAGTGGGACAGGGAGGGGCGGGGAGCTGTTTTTT
NA	TRBV4-1	NA	TRBJ2-4	CASRSLVRGAKNIQYF	TGCGCCAGCAGGTCTCTAGTGAGAGGAGCCAAAAACATTCAGTACTTC
NA	TRBV28	NA	TRBJ1-5	CASSFFLRSTSNQPQHF	TGTGCCAGCAGTTTCTTCCTCAGGTCGACTAGCAATCAGCCCCAGCATTTT
NA	TRBV5-6	NA	TRBJ2-3	CASSFGNEDTQYF	TGTGCCAGCAGCTTCGGGAATGAAGATACGCAGTATTTT
NA	TRBV5-6	NA	TRBJ2-7	CASSFNPGTYEQYF	TGTGCCAGCAGCTTCAATCCAGGAACCTACGAGCAGTACTTC
NA	TRBV5-1	TRBD1	TRBJ1-5	CASSLTGDWSNQPQHF	TGCGCCAGCAGCTTGACAGGGGATTGGAGCAATCAGCCCCAGCATTTT
NA	TRBV6-1	NA	TRBJ1-2	CASGANYGYTF	TGTGCCAGCGGAGCTAACTATGGCTACACCTTC
NA	TRBV11-2	TRBD2	TRBJ2-1	CASSTRLAPPSYNEQFF	TGTGCCAGCAGCACGAGACTAGCGCCACCCTCCTACAATGAGCAGTTCTTC
NA	TRBV7-8	NA	TRBJ2-7	CASSLLGFTRREQYF	TGTGCCAGCAGCCTGCTCGGGTTCACGCGGCGCGAGCAGTACTTC
NA	TRBV21-1	NA	TRBJ1-5	CASGPGTGSNQPQHF	TGTGCCAGCGGCCCCGGGACAGGCAGCAATCAGCCCCAGCATTTT
NA	TRBV5-1	TRBD1	TRBJ2-3	CASSLVPGQGAADTQYF	TGCGCCAGCAGCTTGGTCCCGGGACAGGGGGCAGCAGATACGCAGTATTTT
NA	TRBV29-1	NA	TRBJ1-5	CSVGWQVNQPQHF	TGCAGCGTTGGGTGGCAGGTCAATCAGCCCCAGCATTTT
NA	TRBV2	TRBD2	TRBJ2-3	CASSERLADTDTQYF	TGTGCCAGCAGTGAGCGACTAGCGGACACAGATACGCAGTATTTT
NA	TRBV2	TRBD1	TRBJ2-7	CASSVRQGVDYEQYF	TGTGCCAGCAGTGTCCGACAGGGGGTCGACTACGAGCAGTACTTC
NA	TRBV6-6	NA	TRBJ2-3	CASSYSRGRATDTQYF	TGTGCCAGCAGTTACTCGAGAGGCAGGGCCACAGATACGCAGTATTTT
few	TRBV6-1	TRBD2	TRBJ2-5	CASSSSGRGAQYF	TGTGCCAGCAGCTCCAGCGGGAGGGGGGCCCAGTACTTC
once	TRBV14	NA	TRBJ2-7	CASSTRLVYEQYF	TGTGCCAGCAGCACACGACTAGTCTACGAGCAGTACTTC
NA	TRBV6-4	NA	TRBJ1-2	CASSETVGRSYGYTF	TGTGCCAGCAGTGAGACTGTCGGGAGATCCTATGGCTACACCTTC
few	TRBV29-1	NA	TRBJ2-2	CSVEESSGTANTGELFF	TGCAGCGTTGAAGAGAGTTCCGGGACTGCGAACACCGGGGAGCTGTTTTTT
NA	TRBV4-1	TRBD2	TRBJ2-3	CASSQDPGGRPDTQYF	TGCGCCAGCAGCCAAGACCCGGGAGGGCGGCCAGATACGCAGTATTTT
NA	TRBV29-1	TRBD2	TRBJ2-1	CSAAGAMNCEQFF	TGCAGCGCAGCGGGAGCTATGAACTGTGAGCAGTTCTTC
NA	TRBV27	NA	TRBJ2-7	CASSFAVSYEQYF	TGTGCCAGCAGTTTTGCAGTCTCCTACGAGCAGTACTTC
NA	TRBV7-2	NA	TRBJ2-1	CASSLRSSGSEQFF	TGTGCCAGCAGCTTAAGGTCGAGCGGGTCAGAGCAGTTCTTC
NA	TRBV2	TRBD1	TRBJ2-7	CASSDRDRATYEQYF	TGTGCCAGCAGTGACCGGGACAGGGCCACCTACGAGCAGTACTTC
NA	TRBV5-1	NA	TRBJ2-2	CASSLDKNTGELFF	TGCGCCAGCAGCTTGGACAAGAACACCGGGGAGCTGTTTTTT
NA	TRBV5-1	TRBD1	TRBJ2-6	CASSTSGTAGSGANVLTF	TGCGCCAGCAGCACGTCCGGGACAGCCGGCTCTGGGGCCAACGTCCTGACTTTC
NA	TRBV7-9	TRBD1	TRBJ1-2	CASSRSWTGTYGYTF	TGTGCCAGCAGCCGCAGTTGGACAGGGACGTATGGCTACACCTTC
few	TRBV5-5	NA	TRBJ1-4	CASSLPREEGNEKLFF	TGTGCCAGCAGCTTACCCAGGGAGGAAGGTAATGAAAAACTGTTTTTT
few	TRBV29-1	NA	TRBJ2-7	CSVRLSSYEQYF	TGCAGCGTCAGACTAAGCTCCTACGAGCAGTACTTC
NA	TRBV28	TRBD2	TRBJ2-1	CPTRAGGPNEQFF	TGCCCCACGAGAGCGGGAGGGCCCAATGAGCAGTTCTTC
NA	TRBV15	NA	TRBJ2-3	CATSRDSYLSDTQYF	TGTGCCACCAGCAGAGACTCCTATCTTTCAGATACGCAGTATTTT
few	TRBV28	TRBD2	TRBJ2-7	CASTQRLAQYSYEQYF	TGTGCCAGCACTCAACGACTAGCGCAATACTCCTACGAGCAGTACTTC
NA	TRBV5-6	TRBD1	TRBJ2-7	CASSLIRTGTYEQYF	TGTGCCAGCAGCTTGATTAGGACAGGGACCTACGAGCAGTACTTC
few	TRBV6-5	TRBD1	TRBJ1-1	CASRRQGGGTEAFF	TGTGCCAGCAGACGACAAGGGGGCGGCACTGAAGCTTTCTTT
NA	TRBV7-3	NA	TRBJ2-1	CASSATDGNEQFF	TGTGCCAGCAGCGCGACTGACGGGAATGAGCAGTTCTTC